What follows are 4 T cell receptor beta chains derived from one specimen sequenced in a study of resident and recirculating memory T cells in vitiligo. Assay: immunoSEQ multiplex PCR; the TCRdb copy retains only in-frame clones and omits some. The sample shows roughly 42,000 clones, about nine tenths of them seen only once. The sequencing input was blood. These receptors all come from a male donor with vitiligo.

The chain combines TRBV7-3 with TRBJ1-2; D possibly corresponds to TRBD1 (6 bases). The CDR3 runs 15 residues. CDR1 and CDR2 (germline): SGHTA, FQGTGA. Trimming removed 5 bases at V and 3 bases at J, with 16 bases between. The CDR3 DNA reads TGTGCCAGCAGCGAGAACAGGGAGGGGGACTATGGCTACACCTTC. This gives the protein CASSENREGDYGYTF.

The chain carries TRBV25-1 and TRBJ2-5; a possible D gene is TRBD2 (5 bases). The germline gives CDR1 MGHDK, CDR2 SYGVNS. V was shortened by 3 bases and J by 5 bases, with 19 bases between the two germline ends. This CDR3 is built from 16 residues. CDR3 DNA: TGTGCCAGCAGTGATTGGAGGCAGGCCCCGGGGGAGACCCAGTACTTC. It translates to CASSDWRQAPGETQYF.

The chain couples TRBV6-6 to TRBJ1-1; maybe TRBD1 (5 bases). Germline V gene lookup returns CDR1 MNHNY and CDR2 SVGAGI (reference sequence). The CDR3 has 12 amino acids. With 1 base removed from V and 6 bases from J, the gap between germline ends came to 6 bases. The CDR3 sequence: CASSYWGAEAFF. CDR3 DNA sequence: TGTGCCAGCAGTTACTGGGGGGCTGAAGCTTTCTTT.

The gene calls are TRBV4-1 and TRBJ1-6; 7 nucleotides agree with TRBD1. The junction had 10 bases not matched to a gene; V was cut back by 0 bases and J by 8 bases. Germline V gene sequence: CDR1 MGHRA, CDR2 YSYEKL. The CDR3 is made up of 17 amino acids. The CDR3 sequence is CASSQEPLGGLHSPLHF. DNA of the CDR3: TGCGCCAGCAGCCAAGAACCGTTAGGGGGCTTACATTCACCCCTCCACTTT.